One and the same sample provided the 27 T cell receptor beta chains below, sequenced in a study of blood T cell repertoires in COVID-19. Only in-frame clones appear in the TCRdb table, and some are missing; sequencing was by immunoSEQ multiplex PCR. The table includes 220,000 or so clones, almost 90% detected once. Source material: PBMCs or T cells enriched from blood (not recorded which). All receptors come from a man aged 25-45 years who had been exposed to COVID-19.

The genes are TRBV6-5 and TRBJ2-2, with 9 bases lining up with TRBD1. From germline, CDR1 is MNHEY and CDR2 SVGAGI. This CDR3 is 14 amino acids long. V lost 11 bases to trimming and J lost 5 bases; unmatched junction nucleotides: 9. The CDR3 nucleotides are TGTGCCGTACAGGGGGCTGTTGGGACCGGGGAGCTGTTTTTT. It encodes CAVQGAVGTGELFF.

The V and J genes are TRBV4-3 and TRBJ2-7, with 10 bases identical to TRBD2. Trimming at V came to 0 bases and at J to 1 base, leaving 6 bases not matched to a gene. CDR1 is LGHNA and CDR2 is YSLEER in the germline V gene. The CDR3 consists of 17 residues. CDR3 DNA: TGCGCCAGCAGCCAAGAAGCGGAGCGGGGGGGATCCTACGAGCAGTACTTC. It specifies CASSQEAERGGSYEQYF.

This sequence joins TRBV5-8 and TRBJ1-1; 9 nucleotides match TRBD1. Per the germline V gene, CDR1 is SGHTS and CDR2 is YDEGEE. This CDR3 has 16 residues. V trimming: 4 bases; J trimming: 1 base; junction bases outside the gene matches: 8. CDR3 amino acids: CASSQKKGQGNTEAFF. As DNA, the CDR3 is TGTGCCAGCAGCCAAAAAAAGGGACAGGGGAACACTGAAGCTTTCTTT.

This rearrangement joins TRBV9 to TRBJ1-1, with TRBD1 identical over 10 bases. The CDR3 runs 15 residues. The germline V gene encodes CDR1 SGDLS and CDR2 YYNGEE. The V gene end was trimmed by 4 bases and the J gene end by 4 bases; junction bases not matched to a gene: 7. The CDR3 sequence: CASSPRDRGGTEAFF. In DNA form, the CDR3 reads TGTGCCAGCAGCCCCCGGGACAGGGGTGGCACTGAAGCTTTCTTT.

The table lists this clone with a few counts. The rearrangement uses TRBV4-1 and TRBJ1-1, with D maybe TRBD1 (5 bases). The germline V gene encodes CDR1 MGHRA and CDR2 YSYEKL. Trimming took off 0 bases at V and 1 base at J, with 21 bases between the two ends. This CDR3 contains 19 residues. CDR3 sequence: CASSQEGLGSKYWNTEAFF. The CDR3 DNA is TGCGCCAGCAGCCAAGAGGGGCTAGGGTCAAAGTACTGGAACACTGAAGCTTTCTTT.

V and J are TRBV19 and TRBJ1-5; TRBD1 agrees at 12 bases. Losses at the gene ends were 5 bases for V and 10 bases for J; bases not matched to a gene: 6. Germline CDR1 LNHDA, CDR2 SQIVND (reference sequence). The CDR3 is 14 residues long. CDR3 sequence: CASSGTGGFLPQHF. The CDR3, as DNA: TGTGCCAGTAGTGGGACAGGGGGCTTCCTACCCCAGCATTTT.

J is TRBJ1-1 and V is TRBV19; TRBD1 might be the D (5 bases). The V and J ends lost 3 bases and 3 bases respectively, with 11 bases between them. CDR3 length: 14 residues. The V gene's germline CDR1 is LNHDA and CDR2 SQIVND (reference sequence). The CDR3 sequence is CASSILGGDTEAFF. The CDR3 bases are TGTGCCAGTAGTATCCTCGGGGGTGACACTGAAGCTTTCTTT.

V gene TRBV6-1 combines with J gene TRBJ1-6, with D possibly matching TRBD1 (5 bases). V was pared by 5 bases and J by 5 bases, with 13 bases between. Germline V CDR1 and CDR2: MNHNS, SASEGT. CDR3 length: 15 amino acids. Written as DNA, the CDR3 is TGTGCCAGCAGTCGCTTGACAGACAATAATTCACCCCTCCACTTT. Its translation: CASSRLTDNNSPLHF.

The chain couples TRBV5-1 to TRBJ1-1; D might be TRBD1 (6 bases). The CDR3 sequence is 13 residues long. Germline CDR1 SGHRS, CDR2 YFSETQ. Trimming took 4 bases from V and 1 from J, leaving 8 bases between them. The CDR3 loop is CASSTTGNTEAFF. CDR3 DNA: TGCGCCAGCAGCACGACAGGGAACACTGAAGCTTTCTTT.

V and J are TRBV30 and TRBJ2-3; no firm D call. V was pared by 1 base and J by 7 bases, with 24 bases between. This CDR3 has 17 amino acids. Germline CDR1 GTSNPN, CDR2 SVGIG (reference sequence). The CDR3 DNA sequence: TGTGCCTGGAGTGAAGCCGGGTCGTTAACCCCCCTTCATACGCAGTATTTT. It codes for CAWSEAGSLTPLHTQYF. Full variable domain (rest looked up from reference TRBV30 and TRBJ2-3): SQTIHQWPATLVQPVGSPLSLECTVEGTSNPNLYWYRQAAGRGLQLLFYSVGIGQISSEVPQNLSASRPQDRQFILSSKKLLLSDSGFYLCAWSEAGSLTPLHTQYFGPGTRLTVL.

Only one count was recorded for this clone. The J gene is TRBJ2-7, the V gene TRBV11-2, with 8 bases identical to TRBD1. The CDR3 runs to 15 residues. V dropped 4 bases and J dropped 0; count of bases not matched to a gene: 5. Germline V gives CDR1 SGHAT, CDR2 FQNNGV. CDR3 protein: CASSWTDRASYEQYF. CDR3 nucleotide sequence: TGTGCCAGCAGCTGGACGGACAGGGCCTCCTACGAGCAGTACTTC.

The chain is built from TRBV2 and TRBJ2-1, with D possibly TRBD2 on 6 matching bases. CDR1 and CDR2 (germline): SNHLY, FYNNEI. The V and J ends lost 6 bases and 8 bases respectively, with 23 bases between them. This CDR3 region has 16 residues. The CDR3 DNA is TGTGCCAGCAGAGACCCCACGAGACTAGTTAGGGATGAGCAGTTCTTC. Translating it yields CASRDPTRLVRDEQFF.

The CDR3 DNA is TGCGCCAGCAGCCAGGAGGACAGGGCCAGCTCTGGGGCCAACGTCCTGACTTTC. Its protein product is CASSQEDRASSGANVLTF. This chain uses TRBV4-3 with TRBJ2-6; TRBD1 aligns across 8 bases. The germline V gene encodes CDR1 LGHNA and CDR2 YSLEER. This CDR3 is built from 18 residues. V lost 3 bases and J lost 0; bases outside the gene matches: 7.

This chain connects TRBV2 to TRBJ1-2; a possible D gene is TRBD1 (6 bases). V was clipped by 5 bases and J by 0 bases, with 13 bases between them. This CDR3 contains 15 residues. Germline V CDR1 and CDR2: SNHLY, FYNNEI. CDR3: CASSPDSSPNYGYTF. The CDR3 DNA sequence: TGTGCCAGCAGTCCGGACAGTTCACCTAACTATGGCTACACCTTC. Together with reference TRBV2 and TRBJ1-2, the CDR3 gives the full variable domain: EPEVTQTPSHQVTQMGQEVILRCVPISNHLYFYWYRQILGQKVEFLVSFYNNEISEKSEIFDDQFSVERPDGSNFTLKIRSTKLEDSAMYFCASSPDSSPNYGYTFGSGTRLTVV.

As for this clone: Other DNA sequences from this sample encode an identical CDR3 as well. The rearrangement uses TRBV24-1 and TRBJ2-2; TRBD1 agrees at 9 bases. The CDR3 runs 16 residues. Trimming took 5 bases from V and 6 from J; bases not matched to a gene: 9. Germline V gene data show CDR1 as KGHDR and CDR2 as SFDVKD. CDR3 region: CATSASGQGGSGELFF. The CDR3 DNA follows: TGTGCCACCAGTGCATCGGGACAGGGAGGGTCCGGGGAGCTGTTTTTT.

The rearrangement links TRBV29-1 to TRBJ2-3; 9 nucleotides line up with TRBD2. CDR1 and CDR2 (germline): SQVTM, ANQGSEA. V trimming: 2 bases; J trimming: 5 bases; junction bases outside the gene matches: 11. The CDR3 has 16 residues. The CDR3 DNA is TGCAGCGTTGAATTATTGCGGGGGGGCCTCGTAGATACGCAGTATTTT. Translation: CSVELLRGGLVDTQYF.

This sequence joins TRBV7-3 and TRBJ1-5; the D is unclear. Germline V gene sequence: CDR1 SGHTA, CDR2 FQGTGA. Trimming shortened V by 1 base and J by 7 bases, and 8 bases separated the two germline ends. This CDR3 spans 13 amino acids. The CDR3 loop reads CASSLSGGQPQHF. CDR3 DNA: TGTGCCAGCAGCTTAAGCGGAGGCCAGCCCCAGCATTTT.

The rearrangement joins TRBV2 to TRBJ1-3; possible D gene TRBD1, 6 bases. The CDR3 is 17 amino acids. In germline, CDR1 is SNHLY, CDR2 FYNNEI. Trimming pared 0 bases from V and 4 bases from J, leaving 16 bases between. CDR3 residues: CASSEARTQGPGNTIYF. The CDR3 DNA reads as TGTGCCAGCAGTGAAGCCCGAACACAGGGACCCGGAAACACCATATATTTT.

The chain recombines TRBV14 with TRBJ2-3, with a possible D match to TRBD2 (5 bases). Trimming removed 1 base at V and 2 bases at J, with 13 bases between. CDR1 and CDR2 from the germline V gene are SGHDN and FVKESK. The CDR3 length is 16 residues. In DNA form, the CDR3 reads TGTGCCAGCAGCCAAGCCTCCCCTAGCTCCACAGATACGCAGTATTTT. Protein sequence: CASSQASPSSTDTQYF. Looking up the rest from reference TRBV14 and TRBJ2-3 gives the full variable domain: EAGVTQFPSHSVIEKGQTVTLRCDPISGHDNLYWYRRVMGKEIKFLLHFVKESKQDESGMPNNRFLAERTGGTYSTLKVQPAELEDSGVYFCASSQASPSSTDTQYFGPGTRLTVL.

The chain links TRBV5-1 to TRBJ2-5, with a tentative D call TRBD1 (6 bases). This CDR3 has 15 residues. Trimming removed 4 bases at V and 5 bases at J, with 18 bases between. Per the germline V gene, CDR1 is SGHRS and CDR2 is YFSETQ. CDR3 sequence (DNA): TGCGCCAGCAGCATGCTGAAGGGGACAAATGAGACCCAGTACTTC. The encoded protein is CASSMLKGTNETQYF.

This clone was counted a single time. The chain joins TRBV4-3 to TRBJ2-2; D is unclear. There are 14 residues in the CDR3. Germline V gene sequence: CDR1 LGHNA, CDR2 YSLEER. V lost 2 bases and J lost 5, with 9 bases in between. The chain's CDR3 is CASSQLRATGELFF. The CDR3 DNA is TGCGCCAGCAGCCAATTGCGTGCGACCGGGGAGCTGTTTTTT.

The chain is built from TRBV5-4 and TRBJ2-7, with a weak D call TRBD1 (6 bases). Germline assignment: CDR1 SGHNT and CDR2 YYREEE (reference sequence). The CDR3 sequence is 15 residues long. Trimming took 6 bases from V and 5 from J, leaving 21 bases between them. The CDR3 spells CASNGPWTVSDEQYF. The CDR3 DNA sequence: TGTGCCAGCAACGGCCCCTGGACAGTATCCGACGAGCAGTACTTC.

Worth noting for this clone: At the DNA level, this CDR3 is encoded by other sequences in the same sample as well. V is TRBV6-5 and J is TRBJ2-2; possibly TRBD2 for D (5 bases). The CDR3 is 12 residues long. The germline V gene encodes CDR1 MNHEY and CDR2 SVGAGI. V lost 10 bases and J lost 4, with 10 bases in between. The CDR3 nucleotides are TGTGCCACCTCACGGGGCACCGGGGAGCTGTTTTTT. Protein sequence: CATSRGTGELFF.

The V and J genes are TRBV30 and TRBJ2-5; weak D call: TRBD1 (5 bases). V was clipped by 0 bases and J by 3 bases, with 17 bases between them. CDR1 and CDR2 from the germline V gene are GTSNPN and SVGIG (reference sequence). This CDR3 is built from 16 residues. CDR3: CAWSVGALQREETQYF. The CDR3 DNA follows: TGTGCCTGGAGTGTTGGGGCCCTGCAAAGGGAAGAGACCCAGTACTTC.

The chain is built from TRBV19 and TRBJ1-5; D unresolved. Germline V lookup: CDR1 LNHDA, CDR2 SQIVND (reference sequence). This CDR3 is built from 13 residues. The V gene lost 8 bases and the J gene lost 2 bases, with 10 bases spanning the gap. CDR3 bases: TGTGCCAGTTCTCAGCTAGGCAATCAGCCCCAGCATTTT. Translated: CASSQLGNQPQHF.

This clone was observed a single time. The chain has TRBV9 and TRBJ2-7; D gene uncertain. The V and J ends lost 0 bases and 3 bases respectively, with 10 bases between them. The CDR3 runs 14 residues. Germline-derived CDR1 and CDR2 are SGDLS and YYNGEE. The CDR3 DNA sequence: TGTGCCAGCAGCGTAGCTGGCCGAAACTACGAGCAGTACTTC. Its protein product is CASSVAGRNYEQYF.

This sequence joins TRBV10-2 and TRBJ1-5; a weak D match, TRBD1 (6 bases). This CDR3 is 14 amino acids long. Trimming stripped 5 bases from V and 6 bases from J, with 14 bases between. CDR1 and CDR2 (germline): WSHSY, SAAADI. CDR3 coding DNA: TGCGCCAGCAGTCGAGCACAGGGCGGTCAGCCCCAGCATTTT. Its protein product is CASSRAQGGQPQHF.